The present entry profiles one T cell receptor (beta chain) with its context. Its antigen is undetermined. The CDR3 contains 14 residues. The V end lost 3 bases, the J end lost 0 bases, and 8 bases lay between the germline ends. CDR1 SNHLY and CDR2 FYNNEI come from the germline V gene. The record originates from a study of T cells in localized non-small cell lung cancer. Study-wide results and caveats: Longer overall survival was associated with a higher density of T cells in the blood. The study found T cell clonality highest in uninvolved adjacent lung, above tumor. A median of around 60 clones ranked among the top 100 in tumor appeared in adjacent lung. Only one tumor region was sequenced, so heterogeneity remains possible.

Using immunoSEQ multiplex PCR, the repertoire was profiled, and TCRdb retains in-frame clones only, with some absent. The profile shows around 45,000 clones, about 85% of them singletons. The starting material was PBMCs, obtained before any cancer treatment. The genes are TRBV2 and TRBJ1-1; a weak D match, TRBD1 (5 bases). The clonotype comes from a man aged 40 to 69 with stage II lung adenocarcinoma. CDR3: CASSDRDLNTEAFF. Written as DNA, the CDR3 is TGTGCCAGCAGTGACCGGGACCTGAACACTGAAGCTTTCTTT.